This T cell receptor beta chain was identified in a study of Ad26.COV2.S vaccination and SARS-CoV-2 variants. The CDR3 runs 14 residues. Per the germline V gene, CDR1 is WSHSY and CDR2 is SAAADI. Trimming removed 9 bases from V and 3 bases from J; junction bases left unmatched: 4. Repertoires were generated with immunoSEQ multiplex PCR, while TCRdb's copy carries only in-frame clones and drops some. The sample contains nearly 95,000 clones, roughly 84% of which appear only once. The J gene is TRBJ2-1, the V gene TRBV10-2, with TRBD2 matching 11 bases. The TCR comes from a human donor who had recovered from COVID-19. Sequences were derived from peripheral blood, sampled after recovery from COVID-19. The DNA of the CDR3 is TGCGCCAGTACCGGGACTAGCGGCTACAATGAGCAGTTCTTC. It encodes CASTGTSGYNEQFF.